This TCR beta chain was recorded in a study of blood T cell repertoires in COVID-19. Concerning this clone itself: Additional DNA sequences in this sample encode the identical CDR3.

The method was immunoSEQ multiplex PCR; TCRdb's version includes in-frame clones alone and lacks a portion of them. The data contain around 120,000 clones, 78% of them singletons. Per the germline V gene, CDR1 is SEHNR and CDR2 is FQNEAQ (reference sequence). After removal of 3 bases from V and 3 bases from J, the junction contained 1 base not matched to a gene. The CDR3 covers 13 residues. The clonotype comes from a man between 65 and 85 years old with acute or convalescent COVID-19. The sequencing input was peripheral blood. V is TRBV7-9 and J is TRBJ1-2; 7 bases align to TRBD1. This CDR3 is CASSFGTDYGYTF. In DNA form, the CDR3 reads TGTGCCAGCAGCTTCGGGACAGACTATGGCTACACCTTC.